This T cell receptor (beta chain) was observed in a study of cytomegalovirus exposure and HLA in healthy donors. For the study at large: HLA-typed donors were the source of 83 million or so unique TCRs held in an early data release.

This clone was picked up one time. Vbeta (60) and Jbeta (13) primers were used in the PCR. Method: immunoSEQ multiplex PCR; TCRdb's copy keeps in-frame clones and lacks some. Of about 130,000 clones in the sample, around 80% are singletons; the top ten hold about 1.8%. V shed 3 bases and J 7 bases; nucleotides not matched to a gene: 15. The germline V gene encodes CDR1 SGHNT and CDR2 YYREEE (reference sequence). The CDR3 runs 17 residues. The sequenced sample consisted of PBMCs. The chain couples TRBV5-4 to TRBJ2-7, with TRBD1 matching 11 bases. This receptor was identified in a man between 50 and 59 years old in good health and CMV-seronegative. CDR3 sequence: CASSSPFGQGAFQEQYF. The CDR3, as DNA: TGTGCCAGCAGCTCACCCTTCGGACAGGGGGCGTTTCAGGAGCAGTACTTC.